This record concerns one T cell receptor beta chain sequence. While infection was still active, Seattle patients were enrolled and then followed longitudinally. The entry originates in a study of blood T cell repertoires in COVID-19. Study context: COVID-19 samples collected from the United States, Italy and Spain covered acute and convalescent phases. Sources were T cells, B-cell-depleted T cells, or PBMCs; the material itself was cDNA or gDNA.

The CDR3 spans 16 residues. The germline gives CDR1 LNHDA, CDR2 SQIVND (reference sequence). V dropped 5 bases and J dropped 3; count of bases not matched to a gene: 9. Authors' processing steps: For nucleated cells, counts were estimated from reference gene primer amplification. Clones were sequenced by immunoSEQ multiplex PCR, and TCRdb holds only the in-frame ones, with some missing. V, J and clone size were drawn from that table, and D and trimming were deduced from the DNA. Here the sample spans approximately 120,000 clones, more than 70% being singletons. The genes are TRBV19 and TRBJ2-3; 9 bases line up with TRBD1. The receptor's source is a woman aged 80 or over with COVID-19, enrolled during active disease. The sequenced material came from peripheral blood. CDR3 nucleotides: TGTGCCAGTAGTTCTCTACAGGGGGCGAGGACAGATACGCAGTATTTT. It encodes CASSSLQGARTDTQYF.